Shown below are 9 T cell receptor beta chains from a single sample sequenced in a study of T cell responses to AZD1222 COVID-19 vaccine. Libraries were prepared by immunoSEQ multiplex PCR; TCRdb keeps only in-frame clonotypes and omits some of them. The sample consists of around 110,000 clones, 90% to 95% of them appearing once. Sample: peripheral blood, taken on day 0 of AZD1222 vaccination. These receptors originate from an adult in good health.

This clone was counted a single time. CDR3 nucleotide sequence: TGTGCCAGTAGCCCCCTGGACAGGGCCCCCACTGAAGCTTTCTTT. This sequence encodes CASSPLDRAPTEAFF. This chain uses TRBV19 with TRBJ1-1; 8 nucleotides line up with TRBD1. The length of the CDR3 is 15 residues. CDR1 and CDR2 (germline): LNHDA, SQIVND (reference sequence). The V gene end was trimmed by 6 bases and the J gene end by 4 bases; junction bases not matched to a gene: 10.

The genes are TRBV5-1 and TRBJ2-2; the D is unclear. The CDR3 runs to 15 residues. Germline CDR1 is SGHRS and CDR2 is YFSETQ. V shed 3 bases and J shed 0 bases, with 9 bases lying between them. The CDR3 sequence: CASSSLNANTGELFF. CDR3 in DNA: TGCGCCAGCAGCTCGTTGAACGCGAACACCGGGGAGCTGTTTTTT.

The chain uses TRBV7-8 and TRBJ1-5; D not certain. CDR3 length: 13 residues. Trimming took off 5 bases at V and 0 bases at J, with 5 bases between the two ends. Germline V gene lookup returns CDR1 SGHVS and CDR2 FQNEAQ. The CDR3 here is CASSRDSNQPQHF. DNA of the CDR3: TGTGCCAGCAGCCGAGATAGCAATCAGCCCCAGCATTTT.

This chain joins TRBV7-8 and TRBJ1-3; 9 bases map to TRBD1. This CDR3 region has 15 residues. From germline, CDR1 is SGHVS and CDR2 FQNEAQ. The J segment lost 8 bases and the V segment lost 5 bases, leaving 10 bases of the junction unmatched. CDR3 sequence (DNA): TGTGCCAGCAGCAAAACAGGGGGCCCAGGGGACACCATATATTTT. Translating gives CASSKTGGPGDTIYF.

The CDR3 protein is CASSLAGELFF. The DNA for the CDR3 is TGTGCCAGCAGTTTAGCTGGGGAGCTGTTTTTT. V usage is TRBV28 and J usage is TRBJ2-2; D is undetermined. V dropped 2 bases and J dropped 8 bases, with 3 bases sitting between them. The CDR3 extends over 11 amino acids. CDR1 MDHEN and CDR2 SYDVKM come from the germline V gene.

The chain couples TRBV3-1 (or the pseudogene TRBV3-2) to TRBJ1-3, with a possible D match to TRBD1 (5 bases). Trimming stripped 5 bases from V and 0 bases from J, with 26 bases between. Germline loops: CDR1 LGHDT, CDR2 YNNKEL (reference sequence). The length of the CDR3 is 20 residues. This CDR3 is CASSLRRVELGDPSGNTIYF. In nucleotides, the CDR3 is TGTGCCAGCAGCTTGCGAAGAGTAGAATTAGGGGACCCCTCTGGAAACACCATATATTTT.

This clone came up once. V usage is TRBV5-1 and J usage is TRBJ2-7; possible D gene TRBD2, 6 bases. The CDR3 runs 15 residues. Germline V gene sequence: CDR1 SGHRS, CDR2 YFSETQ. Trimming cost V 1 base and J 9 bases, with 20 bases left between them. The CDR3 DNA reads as TGCGCCAGCAGCTTGACGGGAGATGGCACCTGGGGGCAGTACTTC. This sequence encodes CASSLTGDGTWGQYF.

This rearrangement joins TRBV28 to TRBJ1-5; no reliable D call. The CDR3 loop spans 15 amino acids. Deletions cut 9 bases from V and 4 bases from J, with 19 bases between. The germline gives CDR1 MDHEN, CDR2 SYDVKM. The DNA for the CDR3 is TGTGCCAGTTTCAAATGGGCAGGCAAAAATCAGCCCCAGCATTTT. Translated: CASFKWAGKNQPQHF.

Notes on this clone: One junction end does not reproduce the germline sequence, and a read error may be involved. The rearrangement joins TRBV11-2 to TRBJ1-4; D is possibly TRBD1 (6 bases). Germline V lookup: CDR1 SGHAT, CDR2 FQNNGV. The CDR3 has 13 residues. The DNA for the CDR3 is TGTGCCAGCAGCCCAGACATAAAGGGGGGAAAGATTTTT. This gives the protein CASSPDIKGGKIF.